This T cell receptor beta chain was documented in a study of blood T cell repertoires in COVID-19. The CDR3 covers 14 residues. The ends were cut back, 3 bases at V and 3 bases at J, with 11 bases in the middle. The germline gives CDR1 KGHSH, CDR2 LQKENI. The repertoire was sequenced with immunoSEQ multiplex PCR; TCRdb's copy has only in-frame clones and lacks some. This sample has approximately 190,000 clones, with about 86% found just once. Sequences were obtained from peripheral blood. The rearrangement joins TRBV18 to TRBJ1-1; D is perhaps TRBD1 (6 bases). This clonotype was sampled from a young man with active or convalescent COVID-19. CDR3 region: CASSPDSRYTEAFF. The CDR3 DNA sequence: TGTGCCAGCTCACCGGACAGTCGATACACTGAAGCTTTCTTT.